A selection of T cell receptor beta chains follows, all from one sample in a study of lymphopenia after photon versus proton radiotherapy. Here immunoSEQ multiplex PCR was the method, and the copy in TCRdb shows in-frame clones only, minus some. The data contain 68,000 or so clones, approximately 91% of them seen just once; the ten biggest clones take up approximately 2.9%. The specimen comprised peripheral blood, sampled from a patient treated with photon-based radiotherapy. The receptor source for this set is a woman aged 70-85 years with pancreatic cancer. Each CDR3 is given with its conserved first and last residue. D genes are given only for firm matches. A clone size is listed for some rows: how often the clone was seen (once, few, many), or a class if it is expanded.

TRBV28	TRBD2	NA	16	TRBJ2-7	TGTGCCAGCAGCAGGACTAGCGGGAAGATCTCCTACGAGCAGTACTTC	CASSRTSGKISYEQYF
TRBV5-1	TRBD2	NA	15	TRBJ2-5	TGCGCCAGCAGCTTGGTGGGACTAGCGGGAGAGACCCAGTACTTC	CASSLVGLAGETQYF
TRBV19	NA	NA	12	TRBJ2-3	TGTGCCAGTAGTCTCACAGCGGGTGCGCAGTATTTT	CASSLTAGAQYF
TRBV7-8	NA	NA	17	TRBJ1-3	TGTGCCAGCAGCTTTGCGGTGGCAGGGCTCTCTGGAAACACCATATATTTT	CASSFAVAGLSGNTIYF
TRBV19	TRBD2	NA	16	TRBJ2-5	TGTGCCAGTAGCTCACTAGCGGGAGGGATTCAAGAGACCCAGTACTTC	CASSSLAGGIQETQYF
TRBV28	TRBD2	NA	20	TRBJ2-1	TGTGCCAGCAGTTTACCCGGACTAGCGGGATTTCGCGGCTCCTACAATGAGCAGTTCTTC	CASSLPGLAGFRGSYNEQFF
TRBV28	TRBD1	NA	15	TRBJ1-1	TGTGCCAGCAGTGCCCTAACAGGGGGGGCCACTGAAGCTTTCTTT	CASSALTGGATEAFF
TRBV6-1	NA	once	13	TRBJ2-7	TGTGCCAGCAGCTTACAGAGCTCCTACGAGCAGTACTTC	CASSLQSSYEQYF
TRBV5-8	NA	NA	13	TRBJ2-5	TGTGCCAGCAGCTTGATGTACCAAGAGACCCAGTACTTC	CASSLMYQETQYF
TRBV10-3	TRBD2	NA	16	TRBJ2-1	TGTGCCATCAGTGGAGGGACTAGCGGGGGAGGCAATGAGCAGTTCTTC	CAISGGTSGGGNEQFF
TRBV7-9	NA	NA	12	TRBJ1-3	TGTGCCAGCAGCTTAGGAGGAAACACCATATATTTT	CASSLGGNTIYF
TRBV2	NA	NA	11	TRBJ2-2	TGTGCCAGCTCGGGCACCGGGGAGCTGTTTTTT	CASSGTGELFF
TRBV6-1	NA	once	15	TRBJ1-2	TGTGCCAGCAGTGCAGGGGCTGCCCCAAACTATGGCTACACCTTC	CASSAGAAPNYGYTF
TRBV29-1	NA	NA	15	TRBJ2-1	TGCAGCGTTGCGGCCCCTGGGGACTCCTACAATGAGCAGTTCTTC	CSVAAPGDSYNEQFF
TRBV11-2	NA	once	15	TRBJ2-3	TGTGCCAGCAGCTTATATAGCGGTAGCACAGATACGCAGTATTTT	CASSLYSGSTDTQYF
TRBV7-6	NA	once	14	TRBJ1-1	TGTGCCAGCAGCTTAGGACACCAGAACACTGAAGCTTTCTTT	CASSLGHQNTEAFF
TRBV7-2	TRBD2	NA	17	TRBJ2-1	TGTGCCAGCAGCTTAACTAGCGGGAGAATTAGGTCTAATGAGCAGTTCTTC	CASSLTSGRIRSNEQFF
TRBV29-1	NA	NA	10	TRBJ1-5	TGCAGCGTCGGTACTCAGCCCCAGCATTTT	CSVGTQPQHF
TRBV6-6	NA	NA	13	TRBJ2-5	TGTGCCAGCAGTTACTCGTACCAAGAGACCCAGTACTTC	CASSYSYQETQYF
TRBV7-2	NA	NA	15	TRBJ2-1	TGTGCCAGCAGCCCGGACCTGGGCTCCGGGAATGAGCAGTTCTTC	CASSPDLGSGNEQFF
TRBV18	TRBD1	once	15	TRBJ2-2	TGTGCCAGCTCAACAGGGGGCCTGAACACCGGGGAGCTGTTTTTT	CASSTGGLNTGELFF
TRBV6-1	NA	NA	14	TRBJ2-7	TGTGCCAGCAGTGAAGTCGCCGGGTCCTACGAGCAGTACTTC	CASSEVAGSYEQYF
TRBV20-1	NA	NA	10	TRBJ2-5	TGCAGTGGACACAAAGAGACCCAGTACTTC	CSGHKETQYF
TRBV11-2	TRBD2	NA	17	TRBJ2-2	TGTGCCAGCAGCTCGCAGACTAGCGGGAGGGGCACCGGGGAGCTGTTTTTT	CASSSQTSGRGTGELFF
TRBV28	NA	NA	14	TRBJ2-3	TGTGCCAGCAGTCGACAGCGGGCGGGAGATACGCAGTATTTT	CASSRQRAGDTQYF
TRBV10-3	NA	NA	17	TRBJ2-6	TGTGCCATCAGTGAAAAGGGCCCCGCTTCTGGGGCCAACGTCCTGACTTTC	CAISEKGPASGANVLTF
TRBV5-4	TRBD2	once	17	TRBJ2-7	TGTGCCAGCAGCTTTGGAGGACTAGCGTTGAGCTCCTACGAGCAGTACTTC	CASSFGGLALSSYEQYF
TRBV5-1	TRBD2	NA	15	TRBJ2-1	TGCGCCAGCAGCTTGGTTGGGGAGGGCTACAATGAGCAGTTCTTC	CASSLVGEGYNEQFF
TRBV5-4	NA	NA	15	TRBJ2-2	TGTGCCAGCAGCCATGCCAGCGACCTCACCGGGGAGCTGTTTTTT	CASSHASDLTGELFF
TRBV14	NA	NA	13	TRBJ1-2	TGTGCCAGCAGCCGTACCCTTAACTATGGCTACACCTTC	CASSRTLNYGYTF
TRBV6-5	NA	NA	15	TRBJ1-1	TGTGCCAGCAGTTCCTCCCATGCAGGGAACACTGAAGCTTTCTTT	CASSSSHAGNTEAFF
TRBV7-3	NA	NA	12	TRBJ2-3	TGTGCCAGCAGCTTATTGGATGATACGCAGTATTTT	CASSLLDDTQYF
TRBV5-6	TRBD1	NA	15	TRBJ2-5	TGTGCCAGCAGCCCCGGGACAGAGGTACAAGAGACCCAGTACTTC	CASSPGTEVQETQYF
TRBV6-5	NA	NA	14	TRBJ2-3	TGTGCCAGCAGCTGGGAGGGGGGCACAGATACGCAGTATTTT	CASSWEGGTDTQYF
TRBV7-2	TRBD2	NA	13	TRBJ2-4	TGTGCCAGCAGCCTGACTAGCGGAAACATTCAGTACTTC	CASSLTSGNIQYF
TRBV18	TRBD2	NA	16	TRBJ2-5	TGTGCCAGCTCACCGCGGGAGAAGGAGGGCCAAGAGACCCAGTACTTC	CASSPREKEGQETQYF
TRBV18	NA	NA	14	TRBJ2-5	TGTGCCAGCTCACCCGCGGCAGGACGAGAGACCCAGTACTTC	CASSPAAGRETQYF
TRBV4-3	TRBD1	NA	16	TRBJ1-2	TGCGCCAGCAGCCAAGAGTGGGACAGTGGGACCTATGGCTACACCTTC	CASSQEWDSGTYGYTF
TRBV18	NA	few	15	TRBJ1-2	TGTGCCAGCTCACCACCCTGGGGTCGTCACTATGGCTACACCTTC	CASSPPWGRHYGYTF
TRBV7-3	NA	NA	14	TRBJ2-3	TGTGCCAGCAGCTTATTCGGGGGCGAAGATACGCAGTATTTT	CASSLFGGEDTQYF
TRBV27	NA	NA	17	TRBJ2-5	TGTGCCAGCAGTTTATCTGTCGGGGTTCCTGGCCAAGAGACCCAGTACTTC	CASSLSVGVPGQETQYF
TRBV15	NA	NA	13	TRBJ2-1	TGTGCCACCAGCAGAGATAGGGCCCCCAAGAGGTTCTTC	CATSRDRAPKRFF
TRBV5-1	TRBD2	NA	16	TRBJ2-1	TGCGCCAGCAGCTTGGGCGGGAGTGTCACCTACAATGAGCAGTTCTTC	CASSLGGSVTYNEQFF
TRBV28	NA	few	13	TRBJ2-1	TGTGCCAGCAGTTCCCCCTCCTACAATGAGCAGTTCTTC	CASSSPSYNEQFF
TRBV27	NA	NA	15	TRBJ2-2	TGTGCCAGCAAGGGTCTCACGGGTAACACCGGGGAGCTGTTTTTT	CASKGLTGNTGELFF
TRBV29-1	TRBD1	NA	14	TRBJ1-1	TGCAGCGTTGATCCCGGGCAGGGGGTCACTGAAGCTTTCTTT	CSVDPGQGVTEAFF
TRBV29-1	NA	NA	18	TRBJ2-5	TGCAGCGTTGAAGGGATAATTCAGGGCAGACCTTTTAGGGAGACCCAGTACTTC	CSVEGIIQGRPFRETQYF